This note documents a single T cell receptor beta chain sequence. Its antigen remains unknown. TCR alpha and TCR beta cDNA libraries carrying sample barcodes and UMIs were produced by 5'RACE using constant-segment primers. MiXCR was run by TCRdb on the 5' RACE reads, yielding one entry per CDR3 protein. The data hold about 110,000 distinct CDR3 sequences, with 9.5% to 15% observed a single time. This specimen comes from a study of T-cell memory formation after mild COVID-19. As for the study in general: Largely donor-specific TCR clusters were found. Findings of the study overall: Contracting clones localized mainly to CM and EM when CD4+ and mainly to EMRA when CD8+. Several responding clones turned up in pre-infection memory, indicating that cross-reactive memory may have taken part.

CDR1 and CDR2 from the germline V gene are SQVTM and ANQGSEA. V was cut by 3 bases and J by 1 base, with 9 bases left in between. The CDR3 loop spans 14 amino acids. Sequenced material: PBMCs or a T cell subset sorted from them (not recorded which). The origin of this receptor is an adult woman who had mild COVID-19 (a few samples of this study predate the infection). Cell type and time point are not known. J is TRBJ2-2 and V is TRBV29-1, with D hard to call. CDR3 sequence (DNA): TGCAGCGTTGAGTTGCAGCTGAACACCGGGGAGCTGTTTTTT. It specifies CSVELQLNTGELFF.